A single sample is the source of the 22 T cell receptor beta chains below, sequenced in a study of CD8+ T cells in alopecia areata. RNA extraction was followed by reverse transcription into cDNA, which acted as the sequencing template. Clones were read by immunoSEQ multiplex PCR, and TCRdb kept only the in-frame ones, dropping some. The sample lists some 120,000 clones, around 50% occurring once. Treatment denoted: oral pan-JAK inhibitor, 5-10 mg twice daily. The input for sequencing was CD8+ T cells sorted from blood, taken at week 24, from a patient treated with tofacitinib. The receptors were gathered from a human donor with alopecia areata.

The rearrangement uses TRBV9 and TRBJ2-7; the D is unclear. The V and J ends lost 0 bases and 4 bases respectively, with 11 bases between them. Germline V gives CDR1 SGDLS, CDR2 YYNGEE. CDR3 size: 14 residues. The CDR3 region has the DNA TGTGCCAGCAGCGTAGTGGCAGAGGCATACGAGCAGTACTTC. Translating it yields CASSVVAEAYEQYF.

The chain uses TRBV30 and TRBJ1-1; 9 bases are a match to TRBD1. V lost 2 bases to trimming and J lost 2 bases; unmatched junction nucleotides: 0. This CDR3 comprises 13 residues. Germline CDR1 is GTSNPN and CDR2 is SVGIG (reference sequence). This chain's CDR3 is CAWSTGGNTEAFF. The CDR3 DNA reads TGTGCCTGGAGTACAGGGGGCAACACTGAAGCTTTCTTT.

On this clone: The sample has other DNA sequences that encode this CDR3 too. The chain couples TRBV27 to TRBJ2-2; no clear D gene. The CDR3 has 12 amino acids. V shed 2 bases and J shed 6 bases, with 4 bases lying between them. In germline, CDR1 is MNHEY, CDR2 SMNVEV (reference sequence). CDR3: CASSLGPGELFF. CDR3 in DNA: TGTGCCAGCAGTTTAGGCCCCGGGGAGCTGTTTTTT.

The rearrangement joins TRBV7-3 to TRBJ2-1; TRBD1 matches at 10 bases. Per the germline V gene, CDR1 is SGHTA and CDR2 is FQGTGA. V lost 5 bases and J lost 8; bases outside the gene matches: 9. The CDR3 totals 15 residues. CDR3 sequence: CASSPGTGEGYEQFF. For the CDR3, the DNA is TGTGCCAGCAGCCCCGGGACAGGGGAGGGCTATGAGCAGTTCTTC. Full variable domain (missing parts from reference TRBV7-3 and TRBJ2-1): GAGVSQTPSNKVTEKGKYVELRCDPISGHTALYWYRQSLGQGPEFLIYFQGTGAADDSGLPNDRFFAVRPEGSVSTLKIQRTERGDSAVYLCASSPGTGEGYEQFFGPGTRLTVL.

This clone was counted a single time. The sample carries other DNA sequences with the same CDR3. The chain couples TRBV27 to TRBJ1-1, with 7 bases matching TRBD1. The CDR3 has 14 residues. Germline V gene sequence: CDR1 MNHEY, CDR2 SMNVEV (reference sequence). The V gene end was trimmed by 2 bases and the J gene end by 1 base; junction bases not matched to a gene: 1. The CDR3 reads CASSLRGPNTEAFF. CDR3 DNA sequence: TGTGCCAGCAGTTTAAGGGGGCCGAACACTGAAGCTTTCTTT.

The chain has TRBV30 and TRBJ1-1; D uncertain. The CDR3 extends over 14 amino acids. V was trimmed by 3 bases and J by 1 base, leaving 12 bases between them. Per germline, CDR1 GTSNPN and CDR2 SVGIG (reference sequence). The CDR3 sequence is CAWRGPAGNTEAFF. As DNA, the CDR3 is TGTGCCTGGAGAGGTCCGGCGGGGAACACTGAAGCTTTCTTT.

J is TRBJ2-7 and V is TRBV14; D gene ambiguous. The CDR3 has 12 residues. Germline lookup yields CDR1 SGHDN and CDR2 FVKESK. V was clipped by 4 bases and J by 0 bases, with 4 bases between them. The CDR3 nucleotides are TGTGCCAGCAGCCTGGACTCCTACGAGCAGTACTTC. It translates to CASSLDSYEQYF. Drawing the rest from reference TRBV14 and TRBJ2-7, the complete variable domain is EAGVTQFPSHSVIEKGQTVTLRCDPISGHDNLYWYRRVMGKEIKFLLHFVKESKQDESGMPNNRFLAERTGGTYSTLKVQPAELEDSGVYFCASSLDSYEQYFGPGTRLTVT.

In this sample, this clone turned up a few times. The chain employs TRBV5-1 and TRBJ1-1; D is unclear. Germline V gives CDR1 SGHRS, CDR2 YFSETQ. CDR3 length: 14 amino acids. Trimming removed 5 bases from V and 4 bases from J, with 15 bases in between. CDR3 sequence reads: CASSSEDTGTEAFF. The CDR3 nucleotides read TGCGCCAGCAGTTCAGAGGATACCGGCACTGAAGCTTTCTTT.

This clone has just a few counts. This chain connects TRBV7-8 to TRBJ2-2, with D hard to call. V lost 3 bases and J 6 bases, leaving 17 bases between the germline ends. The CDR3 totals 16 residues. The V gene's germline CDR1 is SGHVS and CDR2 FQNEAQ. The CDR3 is CASSFRLRFESGELFF. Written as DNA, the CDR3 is TGTGCCAGCAGCTTTCGGCTACGGTTCGAATCCGGGGAGCTGTTTTTT.

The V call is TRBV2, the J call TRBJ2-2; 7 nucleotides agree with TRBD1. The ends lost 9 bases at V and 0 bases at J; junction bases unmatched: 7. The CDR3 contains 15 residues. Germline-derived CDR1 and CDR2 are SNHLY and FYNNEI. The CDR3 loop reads CASGDSTPNTGELFF. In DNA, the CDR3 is TGTGCCAGTGGGGACAGTACCCCGAACACCGGGGAGCTGTTTTTT. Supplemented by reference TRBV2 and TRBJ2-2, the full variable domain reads EPEVTQTPSHQVTQMGQEVILRCVPISNHLYFYWYRQILGQKVEFLVSFYNNEISEKSEIFDDQFSVERPDGSNFTLKIRSTKLEDSAMYFCASGDSTPNTGELFFGEGSRLTVL.

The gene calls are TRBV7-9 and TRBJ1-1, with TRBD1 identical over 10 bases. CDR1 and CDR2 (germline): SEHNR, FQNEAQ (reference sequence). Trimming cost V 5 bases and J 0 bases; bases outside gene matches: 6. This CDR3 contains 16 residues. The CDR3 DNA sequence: TGTGCCAGCAGCCTGACAGGGGGCGCGGTGAACACTGAAGCTTTCTTT. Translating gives CASSLTGGAVNTEAFF.

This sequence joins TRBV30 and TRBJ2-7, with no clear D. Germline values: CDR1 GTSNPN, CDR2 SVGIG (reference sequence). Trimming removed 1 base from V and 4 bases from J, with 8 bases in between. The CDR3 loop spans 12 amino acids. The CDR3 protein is CAWSDIGYEQYF. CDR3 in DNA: TGTGCCTGGAGTGATATAGGTTACGAGCAGTACTTC. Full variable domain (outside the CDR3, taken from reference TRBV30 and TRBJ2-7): SQTIHQWPATLVQPVGSPLSLECTVEGTSNPNLYWYRQAAGRGLQLLFYSVGIGQISSEVPQNLSASRPQDRQFILSSKKLLLSDSGFYLCAWSDIGYEQYFGPGTRLTVT.

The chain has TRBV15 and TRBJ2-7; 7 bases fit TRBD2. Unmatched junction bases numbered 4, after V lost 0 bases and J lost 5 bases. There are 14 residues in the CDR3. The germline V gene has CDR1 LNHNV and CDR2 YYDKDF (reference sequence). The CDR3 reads CATSRDPAGDEQYF. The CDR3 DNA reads TGTGCCACCAGCAGAGACCCGGCGGGGGACGAGCAGTACTTC.

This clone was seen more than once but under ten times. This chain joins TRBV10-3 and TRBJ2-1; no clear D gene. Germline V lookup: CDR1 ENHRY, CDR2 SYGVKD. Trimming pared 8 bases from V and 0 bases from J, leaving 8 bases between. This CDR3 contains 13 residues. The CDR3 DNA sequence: TGTGCCATCCGGGCAGTCTCCTACAATGAGCAGTTCTTC. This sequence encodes CAIRAVSYNEQFF.

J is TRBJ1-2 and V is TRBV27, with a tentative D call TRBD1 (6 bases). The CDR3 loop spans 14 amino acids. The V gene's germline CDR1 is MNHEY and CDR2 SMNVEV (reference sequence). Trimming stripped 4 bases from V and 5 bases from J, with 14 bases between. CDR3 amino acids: CASSSNWGPYGYTF. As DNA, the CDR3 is TGTGCCAGCAGTTCGAATTGGGGGCCGTATGGCTACACCTTC.

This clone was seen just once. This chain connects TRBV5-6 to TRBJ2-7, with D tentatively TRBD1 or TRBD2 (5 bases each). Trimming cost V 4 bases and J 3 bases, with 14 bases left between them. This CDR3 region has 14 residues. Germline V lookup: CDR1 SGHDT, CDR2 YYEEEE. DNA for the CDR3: TGTGCCAGCAGCGGGGGAGTCGACAGCTACGAGCAGTACTTC. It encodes CASSGGVDSYEQYF.

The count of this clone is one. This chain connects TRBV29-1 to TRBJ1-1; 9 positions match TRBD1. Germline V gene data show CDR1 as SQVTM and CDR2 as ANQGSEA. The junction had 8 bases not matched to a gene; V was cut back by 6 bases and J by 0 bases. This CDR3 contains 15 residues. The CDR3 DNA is TGCAGCGTAGACGGACAGGGGATAGTGAACACTGAAGCTTTCTTT. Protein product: CSVDGQGIVNTEAFF.

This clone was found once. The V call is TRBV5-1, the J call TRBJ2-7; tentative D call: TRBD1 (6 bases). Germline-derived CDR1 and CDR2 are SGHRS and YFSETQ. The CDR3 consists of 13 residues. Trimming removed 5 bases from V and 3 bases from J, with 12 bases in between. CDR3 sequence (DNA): TGCGCCAGCAGTCAGGGGCAGAACTACGAGCAGTACTTC. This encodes CASSQGQNYEQYF.

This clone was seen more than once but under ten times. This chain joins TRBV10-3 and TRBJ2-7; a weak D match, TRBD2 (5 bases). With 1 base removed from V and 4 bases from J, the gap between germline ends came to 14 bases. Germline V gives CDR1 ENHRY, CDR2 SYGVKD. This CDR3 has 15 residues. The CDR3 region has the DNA TGTGCCATCAGTGAGTTGGCTAGCAAAGGGTACGAGCAGTACTTC. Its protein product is CAISELASKGYEQYF.

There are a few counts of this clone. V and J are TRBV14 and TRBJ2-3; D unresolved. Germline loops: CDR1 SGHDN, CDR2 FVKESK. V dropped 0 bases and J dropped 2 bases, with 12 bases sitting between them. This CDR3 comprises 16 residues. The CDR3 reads CASSQDWRHITDTQYF. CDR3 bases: TGTGCCAGCAGCCAAGATTGGAGACACATCACAGATACGCAGTATTTT.

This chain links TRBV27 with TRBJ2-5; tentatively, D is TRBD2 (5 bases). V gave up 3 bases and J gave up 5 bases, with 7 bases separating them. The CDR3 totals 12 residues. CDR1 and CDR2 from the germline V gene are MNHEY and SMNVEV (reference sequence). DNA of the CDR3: TGTGCCAGCAGTTTGACGGGGGAGACCCAGTACTTC. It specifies CASSLTGETQYF.

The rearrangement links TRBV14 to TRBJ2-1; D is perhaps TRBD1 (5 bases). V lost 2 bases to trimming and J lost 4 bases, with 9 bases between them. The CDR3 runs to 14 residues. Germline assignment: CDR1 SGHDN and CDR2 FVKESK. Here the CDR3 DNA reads TGTGCCAGCAGCCAAACACAGGTATACAATGAGCAGTTCTTC. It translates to CASSQTQVYNEQFF.